This T cell receptor beta chain was identified during a study of T cell responses to AZD1222 COVID-19 vaccine. Generated by immunoSEQ multiplex PCR, the TCRdb table keeps only in-frame clones and is missing some. The data contain 120,000 or so clones, 86% of them singletons. This CDR3 has 16 amino acids. Trimming took off 5 bases at V and 2 bases at J, with 17 bases between the two ends. Per germline, CDR1 SEHNR and CDR2 FQNEAQ (reference sequence). This chain uses TRBV7-9 with TRBJ2-3; the D gene is possibly TRBD2 (5 bases). The TCR sequence derives from an adult who received the AZD1222 COVID-19 vaccine. Sequences were derived from peripheral blood, sampled 28 days after the second AZD1222 dose. CDR3 DNA: TGTGCCAGCAGCGTAGGCAAGCGGATAGACACAGATACGCAGTATTTT. It specifies CASSVGKRIDTDTQYF. Using reference TRBV7-9 and TRBJ2-3 for the parts outside the CDR3, the full variable domain is DTGVSQNPRHKITKRGQNVTFRCDPISEHNRLYWYRQTLGQGPEFLTYFQNEAQLEKSRLLSDRFSAERPKGSFSTLEIQRTEQGDSAMYLCASSVGKRIDTDTQYFGPGTRLTVL.